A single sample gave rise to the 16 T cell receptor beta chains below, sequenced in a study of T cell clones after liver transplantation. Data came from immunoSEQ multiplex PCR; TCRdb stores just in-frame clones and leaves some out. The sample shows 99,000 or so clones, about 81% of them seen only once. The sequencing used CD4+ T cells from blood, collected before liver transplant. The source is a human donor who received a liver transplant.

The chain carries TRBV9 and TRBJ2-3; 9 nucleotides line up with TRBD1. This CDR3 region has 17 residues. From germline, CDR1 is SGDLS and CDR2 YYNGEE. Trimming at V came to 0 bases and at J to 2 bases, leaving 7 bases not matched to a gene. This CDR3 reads CASSVDLGQGFTDTQYF. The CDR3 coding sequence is TGTGCCAGCAGCGTAGATCTGGGACAGGGCTTCACAGATACGCAGTATTTT.

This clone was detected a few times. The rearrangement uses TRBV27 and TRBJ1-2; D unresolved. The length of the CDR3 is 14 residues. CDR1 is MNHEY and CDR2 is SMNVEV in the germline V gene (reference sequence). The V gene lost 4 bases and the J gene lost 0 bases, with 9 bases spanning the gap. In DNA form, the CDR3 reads TGTGCCAGCAGTTCGACGGCCCCTAACTATGGCTACACCTTC. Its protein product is CASSSTAPNYGYTF.

For the CDR3, the DNA is TGTGCCAGCAGCCCCATAGACAGTCCCTCTGGAAACACCATATATTTT. Its protein product is CASSPIDSPSGNTIYF. This chain links TRBV9 with TRBJ1-3; a weak D match, TRBD1 (5 bases). Germline loops: CDR1 SGDLS, CDR2 YYNGEE. V dropped 4 bases and J dropped 0 bases, with 14 bases sitting between them. This CDR3 contains 16 residues.

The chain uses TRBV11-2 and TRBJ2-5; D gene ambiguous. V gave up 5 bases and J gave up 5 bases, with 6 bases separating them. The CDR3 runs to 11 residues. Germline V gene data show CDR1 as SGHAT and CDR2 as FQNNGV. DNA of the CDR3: TGTGCCAGCAGCGCGTGGGAGACCCAGTACTTC. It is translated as CASSAWETQYF. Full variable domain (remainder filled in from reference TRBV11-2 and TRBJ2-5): EAGVAQSPRYKIIEKRQSVAFWCNPISGHATLYWYQQILGQGPKLLIQFQNNGVVDDSQLPKDRFSAERLKGVDSTLKIQPAKLEDSAVYLCASSAWETQYFGPGTRLLVL.

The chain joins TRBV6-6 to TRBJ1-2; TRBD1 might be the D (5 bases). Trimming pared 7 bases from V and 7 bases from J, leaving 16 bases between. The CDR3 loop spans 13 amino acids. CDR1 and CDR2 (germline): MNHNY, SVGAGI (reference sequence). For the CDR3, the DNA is TGTGCCAGCACCCTTACCGGGGGATTTGGCTACACCTTC. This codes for CASTLTGGFGYTF.

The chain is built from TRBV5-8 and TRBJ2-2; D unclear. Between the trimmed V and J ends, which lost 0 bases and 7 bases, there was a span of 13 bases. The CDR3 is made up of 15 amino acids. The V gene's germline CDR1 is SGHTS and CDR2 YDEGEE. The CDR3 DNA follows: TGTGCCAGCAGCTTGGAAGGGCAATTCGGCGGGGAGCTGTTTTTT. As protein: CASSLEGQFGGELFF.

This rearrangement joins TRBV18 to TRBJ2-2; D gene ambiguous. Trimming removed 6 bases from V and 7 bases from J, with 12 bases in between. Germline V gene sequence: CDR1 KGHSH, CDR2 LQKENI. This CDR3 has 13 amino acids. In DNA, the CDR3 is TGTGCCAGCTCCGACCGGATAAGCGGGGAGCTGTTTTTT. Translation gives CASSDRISGELFF.

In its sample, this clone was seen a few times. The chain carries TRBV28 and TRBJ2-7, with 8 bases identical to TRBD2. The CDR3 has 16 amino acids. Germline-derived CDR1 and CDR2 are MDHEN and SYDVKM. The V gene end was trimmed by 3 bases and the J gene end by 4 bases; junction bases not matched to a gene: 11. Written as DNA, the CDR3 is TGTGCCAGCAGTTTCGGCGGCGGGAGGAGAGGATACGAGCAGTACTTC. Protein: CASSFGGGRRGYEQYF.

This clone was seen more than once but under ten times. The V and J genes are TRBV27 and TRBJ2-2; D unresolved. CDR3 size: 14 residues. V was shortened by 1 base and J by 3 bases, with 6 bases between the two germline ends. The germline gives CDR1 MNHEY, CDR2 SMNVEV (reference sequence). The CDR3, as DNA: TGTGCCAGCAGTTTATTGGCAGACACCGGGGAGCTGTTTTTT. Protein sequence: CASSLLADTGELFF.

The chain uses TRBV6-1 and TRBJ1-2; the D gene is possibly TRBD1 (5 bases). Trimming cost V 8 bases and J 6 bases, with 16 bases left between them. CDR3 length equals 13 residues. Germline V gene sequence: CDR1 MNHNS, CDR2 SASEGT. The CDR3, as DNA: TGTGCCAGCCTCCTGAGGGGTCGGGATGGCTACACCTTC. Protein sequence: CASLLRGRDGYTF.

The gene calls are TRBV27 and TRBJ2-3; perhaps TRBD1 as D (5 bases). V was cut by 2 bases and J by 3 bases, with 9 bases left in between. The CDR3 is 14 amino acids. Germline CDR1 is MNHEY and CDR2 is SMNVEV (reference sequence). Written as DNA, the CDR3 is TGTGCCAGCAGTTTACTCAGGGTAACAGATACGCAGTATTTT. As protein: CASSLLRVTDTQYF.

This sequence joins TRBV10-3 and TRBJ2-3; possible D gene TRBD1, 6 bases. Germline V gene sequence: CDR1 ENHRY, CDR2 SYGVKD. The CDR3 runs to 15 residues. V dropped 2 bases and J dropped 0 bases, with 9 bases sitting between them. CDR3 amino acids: CAISEGGRSTDTQYF. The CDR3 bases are TGTGCCATCAGTGAGGGGGGCAGGAGCACAGATACGCAGTATTTT.

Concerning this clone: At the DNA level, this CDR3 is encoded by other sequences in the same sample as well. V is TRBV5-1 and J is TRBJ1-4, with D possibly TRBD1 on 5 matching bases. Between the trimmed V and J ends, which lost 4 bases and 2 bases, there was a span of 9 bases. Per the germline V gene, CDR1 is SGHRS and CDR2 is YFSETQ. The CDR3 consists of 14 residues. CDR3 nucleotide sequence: TGCGCCAGCAGCCTAGGGGTCACTAATGAAAAACTGTTTTTT. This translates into CASSLGVTNEKLFF.

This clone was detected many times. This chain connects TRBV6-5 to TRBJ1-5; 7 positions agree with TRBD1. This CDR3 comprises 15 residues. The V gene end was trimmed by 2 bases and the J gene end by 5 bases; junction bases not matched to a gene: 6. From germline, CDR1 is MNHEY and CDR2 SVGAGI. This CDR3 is CASSYTTGTDQPQHF. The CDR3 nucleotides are TGTGCCAGCAGTTACACGACAGGGACGGATCAGCCCCAGCATTTT.

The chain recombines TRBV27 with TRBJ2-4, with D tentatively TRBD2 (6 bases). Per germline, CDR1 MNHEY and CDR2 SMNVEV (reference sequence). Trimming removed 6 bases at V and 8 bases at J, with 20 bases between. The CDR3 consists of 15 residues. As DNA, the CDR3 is TGTGCCAGCAGCCCCAGGACTGTTGGAGGGGACATTCAGTACTTC. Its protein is CASSPRTVGGDIQYF.

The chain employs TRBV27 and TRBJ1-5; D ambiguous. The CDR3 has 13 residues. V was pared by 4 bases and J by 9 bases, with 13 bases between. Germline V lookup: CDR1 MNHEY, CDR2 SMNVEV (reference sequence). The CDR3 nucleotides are TGTGCCAGCAGTTCACCCCCGCGTGGGCCCCAGCATTTT. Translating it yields CASSSPPRGPQHF.